What follows is one TCR beta chain and its context. As originally analysed: Amplification of reference gene primers was used by the study to estimate nucleated cell counts. Assay used: immunoSEQ multiplex PCR; TCRdb lists only in-frame clones, some missing. V, J and clone size are taken as reported in that table, and D and trimming were inferred from the DNA itself. Among hundreds of thousands of clones listed, about 90% were seen once. The data originate from a study of blood T cell repertoires in COVID-19. The overall study: COVID-19 samples, acute and convalescent, were from the United States, Italy and Spain. Sources were T cells, B-cell-depleted T cells, or PBMCs; the material itself was cDNA or gDNA.

The CDR3 is 13 amino acids. Per the germline V gene, CDR1 is LNHDA and CDR2 is SQIVND (reference sequence). Trimming cost V 7 bases and J 3 bases; bases outside gene matches: 5. The gene calls are TRBV19 and TRBJ1-2; 7 bases line up with TRBD1. The TCR originated in an elderly man with acute or convalescent COVID-19. The specimen was peripheral blood. CDR3 coding DNA: TGTGCCAGTACCCCGACAGGGCACTATGGCTACACCTTC. Amino acid sequence: CASTPTGHYGYTF.